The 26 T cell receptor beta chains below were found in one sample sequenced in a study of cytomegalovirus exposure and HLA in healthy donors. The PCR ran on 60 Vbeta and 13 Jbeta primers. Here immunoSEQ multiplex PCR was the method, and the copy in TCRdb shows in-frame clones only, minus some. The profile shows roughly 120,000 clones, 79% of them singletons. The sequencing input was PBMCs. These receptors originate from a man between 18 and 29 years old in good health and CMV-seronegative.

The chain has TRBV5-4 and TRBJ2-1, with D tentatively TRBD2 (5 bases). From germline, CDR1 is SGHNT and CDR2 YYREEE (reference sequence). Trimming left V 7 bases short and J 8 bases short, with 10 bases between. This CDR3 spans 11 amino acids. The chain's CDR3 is CASHAGDEQFF. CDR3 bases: TGTGCCAGCCATGCGGGCGATGAGCAGTTCTTC.

The CDR3 nucleotides are TGTGCCAGCAGTTCCCGGCGGGGGGGCGAGCAGTACTTC. Amino acids: CASSSRRGGEQYF. V usage is TRBV28 and J usage is TRBJ2-7; 9 nucleotides align to TRBD2. Germline CDR1 MDHEN, CDR2 SYDVKM. V lost 4 bases to trimming and J lost 6 bases; unmatched junction nucleotides: 4. The CDR3 is 13 residues long.

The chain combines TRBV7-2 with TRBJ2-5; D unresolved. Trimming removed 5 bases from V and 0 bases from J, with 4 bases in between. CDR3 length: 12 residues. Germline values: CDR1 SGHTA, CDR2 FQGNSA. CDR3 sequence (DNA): TGTGCCAGCAGCACAAACCAAGAGACCCAGTACTTC. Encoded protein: CASSTNQETQYF.

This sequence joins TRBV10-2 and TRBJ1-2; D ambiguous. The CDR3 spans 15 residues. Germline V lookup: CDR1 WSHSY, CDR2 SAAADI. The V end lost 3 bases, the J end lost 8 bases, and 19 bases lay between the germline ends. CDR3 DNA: TGCGCCAGCAGTGAAAATTTGGAGAGATCAAACGGCTACACCTTC. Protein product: CASSENLERSNGYTF.

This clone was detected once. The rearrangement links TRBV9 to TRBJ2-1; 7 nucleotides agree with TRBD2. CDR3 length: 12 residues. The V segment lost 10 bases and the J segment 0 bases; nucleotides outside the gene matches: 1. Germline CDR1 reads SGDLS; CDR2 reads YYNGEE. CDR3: CAGGGSYNEQFF. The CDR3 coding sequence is TGTGCCGGGGGGGGCTCCTACAATGAGCAGTTCTTC.

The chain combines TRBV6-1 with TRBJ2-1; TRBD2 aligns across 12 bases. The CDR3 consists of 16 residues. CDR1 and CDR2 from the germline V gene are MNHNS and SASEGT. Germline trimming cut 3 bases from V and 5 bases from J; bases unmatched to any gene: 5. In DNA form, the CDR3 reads TGTGCCAGCAGTGATTCTAGCGGGAGGGCCGACAATGAGCAGTTCTTC. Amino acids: CASSDSSGRADNEQFF.

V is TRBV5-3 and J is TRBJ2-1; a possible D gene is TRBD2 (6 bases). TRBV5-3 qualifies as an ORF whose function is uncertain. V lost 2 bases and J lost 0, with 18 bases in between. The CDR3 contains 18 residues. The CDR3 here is CARSFSGVRGNSYNEQFF. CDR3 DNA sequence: TGTGCCAGAAGCTTTAGTGGGGTACGGGGGAACTCCTACAATGAGCAGTTCTTC.

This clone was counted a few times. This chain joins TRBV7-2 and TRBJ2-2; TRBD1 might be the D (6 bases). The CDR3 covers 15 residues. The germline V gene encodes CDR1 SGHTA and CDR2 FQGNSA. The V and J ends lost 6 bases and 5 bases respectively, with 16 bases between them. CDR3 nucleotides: TGTGCCAGCAGACCGCCCACCACAGGGACCGGGGAGCTGTTTTTT. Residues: CASRPPTTGTGELFF.

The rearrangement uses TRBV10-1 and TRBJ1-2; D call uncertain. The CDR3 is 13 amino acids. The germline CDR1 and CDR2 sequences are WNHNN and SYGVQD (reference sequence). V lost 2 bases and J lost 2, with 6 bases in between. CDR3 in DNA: TGCGCCAGCAGTGAGAGCCTAAACTATGGCTACACCTTC. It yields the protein CASSESLNYGYTF.

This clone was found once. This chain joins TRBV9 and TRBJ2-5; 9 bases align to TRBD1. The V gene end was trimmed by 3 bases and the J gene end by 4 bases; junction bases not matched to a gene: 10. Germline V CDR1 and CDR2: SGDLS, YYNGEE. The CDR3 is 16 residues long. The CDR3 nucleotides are TGTGCCAGCAGCGCATGGACAGGGGCGGGAAGAGAGACCCAGTACTTC. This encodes CASSAWTGAGRETQYF.

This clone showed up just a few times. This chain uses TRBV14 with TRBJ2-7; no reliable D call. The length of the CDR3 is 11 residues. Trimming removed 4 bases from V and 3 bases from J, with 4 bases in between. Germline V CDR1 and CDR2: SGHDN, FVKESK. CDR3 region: CASSRSYEQYF. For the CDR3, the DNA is TGTGCCAGCAGCCGTAGCTACGAGCAGTACTTC.

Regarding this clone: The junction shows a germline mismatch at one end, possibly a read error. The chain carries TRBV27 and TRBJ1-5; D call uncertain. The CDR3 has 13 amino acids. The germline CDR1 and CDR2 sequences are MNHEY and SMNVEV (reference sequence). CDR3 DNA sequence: TGTGCCAGCAGTTTGACTCCGAATCAACCCCAGCATTTT. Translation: CASSLTPNQPQHF.

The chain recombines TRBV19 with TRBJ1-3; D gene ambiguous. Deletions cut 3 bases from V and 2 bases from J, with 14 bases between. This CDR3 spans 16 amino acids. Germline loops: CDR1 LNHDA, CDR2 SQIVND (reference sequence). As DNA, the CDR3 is TGTGCCAGTAGTATCATTGGAGCGGCAGCTGGAAACACCATATATTTT. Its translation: CASSIIGAAAGNTIYF.

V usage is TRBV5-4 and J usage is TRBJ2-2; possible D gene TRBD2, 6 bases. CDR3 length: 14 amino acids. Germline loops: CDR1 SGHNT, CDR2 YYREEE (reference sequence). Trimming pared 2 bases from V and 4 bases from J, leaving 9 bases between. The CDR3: CASSFPGSTGELFF. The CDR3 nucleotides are TGTGCCAGCAGCTTCCCCGGGAGCACCGGGGAGCTGTTTTTT.

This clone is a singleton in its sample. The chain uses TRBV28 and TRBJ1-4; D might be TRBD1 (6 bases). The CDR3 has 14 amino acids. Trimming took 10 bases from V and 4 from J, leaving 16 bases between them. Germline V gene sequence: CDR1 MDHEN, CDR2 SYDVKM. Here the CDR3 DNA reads TGTGCCACCCACCAGACAGGAATTAATGAAAAACTGTTTTTT. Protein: CATHQTGINEKLFF.

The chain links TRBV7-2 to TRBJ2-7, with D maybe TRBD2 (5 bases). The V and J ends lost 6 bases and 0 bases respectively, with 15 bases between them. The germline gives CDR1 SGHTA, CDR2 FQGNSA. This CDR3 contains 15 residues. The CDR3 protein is CASSGGRSSSYEQYF. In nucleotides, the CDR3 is TGTGCCAGCAGTGGAGGACGGTCGTCCTCCTACGAGCAGTACTTC.

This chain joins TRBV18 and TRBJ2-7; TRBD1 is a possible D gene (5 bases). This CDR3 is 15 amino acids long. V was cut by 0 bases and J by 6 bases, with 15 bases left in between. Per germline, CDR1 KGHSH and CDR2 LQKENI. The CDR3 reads CASSPPLDSSPEQYF. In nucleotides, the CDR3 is TGTGCCAGCTCACCACCCCTTGACAGCTCCCCCGAGCAGTACTTC.

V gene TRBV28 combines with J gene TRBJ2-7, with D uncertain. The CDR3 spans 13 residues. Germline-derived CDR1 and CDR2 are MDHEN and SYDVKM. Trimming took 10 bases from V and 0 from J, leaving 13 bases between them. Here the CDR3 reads CATQSPVSYEQYF. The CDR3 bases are TGTGCCACCCAATCTCCGGTCTCCTACGAGCAGTACTTC.

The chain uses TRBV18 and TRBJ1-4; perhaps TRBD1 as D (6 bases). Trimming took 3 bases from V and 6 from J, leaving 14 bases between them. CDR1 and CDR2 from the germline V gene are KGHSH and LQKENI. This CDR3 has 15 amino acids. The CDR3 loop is CASSPRQAKDEKLFF. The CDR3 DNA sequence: TGTGCCAGCTCACCGAGACAGGCGAAGGATGAAAAACTGTTTTTT.

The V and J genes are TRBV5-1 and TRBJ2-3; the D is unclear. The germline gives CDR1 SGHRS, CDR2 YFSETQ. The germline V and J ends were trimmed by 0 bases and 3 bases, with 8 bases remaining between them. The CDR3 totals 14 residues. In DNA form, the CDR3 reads TGCGCCAGCAGCTTGGCAGTAGCAACAGATACGCAGTATTTT. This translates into CASSLAVATDTQYF. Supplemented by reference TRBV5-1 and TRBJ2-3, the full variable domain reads KAGVTQTPRYLIKTRGQQVTLSCSPISGHRSVSWYQQTPGQGLQFLFEYFSETQRNKGNFPGRFSGRQFSNSRSEMNVSTLELGDSALYLCASSLAVATDTQYFGPGTRLTVL.

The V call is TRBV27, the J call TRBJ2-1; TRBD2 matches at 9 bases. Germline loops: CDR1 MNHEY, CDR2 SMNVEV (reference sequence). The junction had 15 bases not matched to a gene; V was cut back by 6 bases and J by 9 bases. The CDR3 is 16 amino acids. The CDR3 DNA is TGTGCCAGCAGGCCAACCGGGACTAGCCTCATAGGTGAGCAGTTCTTC. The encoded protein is CASRPTGTSLIGEQFF.

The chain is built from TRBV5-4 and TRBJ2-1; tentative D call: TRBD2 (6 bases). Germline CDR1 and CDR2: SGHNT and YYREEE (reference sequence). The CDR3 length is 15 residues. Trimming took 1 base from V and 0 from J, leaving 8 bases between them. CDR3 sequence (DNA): TGTGCCAGCAGCTTGACCGGGGGCTCCTACAATGAGCAGTTCTTC. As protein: CASSLTGGSYNEQFF.

The CDR3 DNA follows: TGTGCCAGCAGCCCCCGGGACAGGGGAGGAGCTTTCTTT. This gives the protein CASSPRDRGGAFF. J is TRBJ1-1 and V is TRBV5-4; 10 bases agree with TRBD1. The V segment lost 4 bases and the J segment 10 bases; nucleotides outside the gene matches: 7. From germline, CDR1 is SGHNT and CDR2 YYREEE (reference sequence). The CDR3 extends over 13 amino acids.

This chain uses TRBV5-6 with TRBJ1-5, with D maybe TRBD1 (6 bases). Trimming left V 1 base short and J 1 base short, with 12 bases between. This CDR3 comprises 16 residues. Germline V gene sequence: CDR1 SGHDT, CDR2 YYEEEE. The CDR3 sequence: CASSLTGHRSNQPQHF. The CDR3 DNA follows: TGTGCCAGCAGCTTGACAGGGCACCGGAGCAATCAGCCCCAGCATTTT.

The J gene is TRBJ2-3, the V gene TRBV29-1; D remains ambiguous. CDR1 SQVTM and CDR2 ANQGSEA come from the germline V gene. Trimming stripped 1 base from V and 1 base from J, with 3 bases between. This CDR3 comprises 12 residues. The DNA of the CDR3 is TGCAGCGTTGAAGCCGGCACAGATACGCAGTATTTT. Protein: CSVEAGTDTQYF.

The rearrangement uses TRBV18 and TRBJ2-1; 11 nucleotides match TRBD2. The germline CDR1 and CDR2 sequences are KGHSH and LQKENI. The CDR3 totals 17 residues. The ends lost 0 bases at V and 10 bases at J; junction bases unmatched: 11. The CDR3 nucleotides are TGTGCCAGCTCACCACCCCTGCTAGCGGGAGGCCCCAGGGAGCAGTTCTTC. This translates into CASSPPLLAGGPREQFF.